One and the same sample provided the 15 T cell receptor beta chains below, sequenced in a study of T cell responses to AZD1222 COVID-19 vaccine. TCRdb's table, derived via immunoSEQ multiplex PCR, lists solely in-frame clones and lacks some. The sample has 130,000 or so clones; around 92% are singletons. Source: peripheral blood, taken on day 0 of AZD1222 vaccination. Receptors originate from an adult in good health.

The chain has TRBV6-5 and TRBJ1-2; no clear D. CDR3 length equals 12 residues. Germline CDR1 MNHEY, CDR2 SVGAGI. The V end was cut by 6 bases, the J end by 7 bases, with 12 bases between. The chain's CDR3 is CASRNPSGGYTF. For the CDR3, the DNA is TGTGCCAGCAGAAACCCGTCGGGTGGCTACACCTTC.

This clone was seen a single time. The gene calls are TRBV5-1 and TRBJ2-1; D unresolved. Germline assignment: CDR1 SGHRS and CDR2 YFSETQ. The length of the CDR3 is 13 residues. Trimming removed 2 bases from V and 4 bases from J, with 7 bases in between. CDR3 in DNA: TGCGCCAGCAGCTTCACAGAGTACAATGAGCAGTTCTTC. Encoded protein: CASSFTEYNEQFF.

J is TRBJ1-1 and V is TRBV10-3, with TRBD1 matching 7 bases. The V segment lost 6 bases and the J segment 5 bases; nucleotides outside the gene matches: 6. In germline, CDR1 is ENHRY, CDR2 SYGVKD. The CDR3 is 13 amino acids. The CDR3 spells CAISRDSLTEAFF. The CDR3 DNA is TGTGCCATCAGCAGGGACAGCCTAACTGAAGCTTTCTTT.

The chain combines TRBV27 with TRBJ2-1; 8 positions match TRBD1. Germline assignment: CDR1 MNHEY and CDR2 SMNVEV (reference sequence). This CDR3 comprises 15 residues. The V and J ends lost 4 bases and 6 bases, in that order; junction bases with no gene match: 8. The CDR3 DNA reads as TGTGCCAGCAGTTGGTCCGGGACAGGTTCCAATGAGCAGTTCTTC. This encodes CASSWSGTGSNEQFF.

The chain links TRBV6-5 to TRBJ1-1; D is unclear. The CDR3 is 10 residues long. The V gene's germline CDR1 is MNHEY and CDR2 SVGAGI. V lost 7 bases to trimming and J lost 11 bases, with 11 bases between them. CDR3 region: CASMTSQAFF. The CDR3 nucleotides are TGTGCCAGCATGACATCTCAGGCTTTCTTT.

This chain uses TRBV6-5 with TRBJ1-4; maybe TRBD1 (5 bases). V was trimmed by 0 bases and J by 5 bases, leaving 13 bases between them. CDR3 size: 16 residues. Germline CDR1 and CDR2: MNHEY and SVGAGI. CDR3 sequence: CASSYSQGVINEKLFF. The DNA of the CDR3 is TGTGCCAGCAGTTACTCCCAGGGTGTAATCAATGAAAAACTGTTTTTT.

With regard to this clone: At the DNA level, this CDR3 is encoded by other sequences in the same sample as well. This chain joins TRBV10-3 and TRBJ2-6, with unresolved D. CDR1 and CDR2 from the germline V gene are ENHRY and SYGVKD. The V and J ends lost 3 bases and 2 bases respectively, with 8 bases between them. The CDR3 runs to 15 residues. The chain's CDR3 is CAISEWGTGANVLTF. The DNA for the CDR3 is TGTGCCATCAGTGAATGGGGTACTGGGGCCAACGTCCTGACTTTC.

The chain joins TRBV6-1 to TRBJ2-7; 7 nucleotides agree with TRBD1. J lost 3 bases, V lost 4 bases, and 12 bases had no gene match. CDR1 MNHNS and CDR2 SASEGT come from the germline V gene. This CDR3 has 16 amino acids. The CDR3 DNA reads TGTGCCAGCAGTGCAAGGCCACGGGACAGTAACTACGAGCAGTACTTC. Translating it yields CASSARPRDSNYEQYF.

V usage is TRBV7-2 and J usage is TRBJ2-7; D gene unclear. This CDR3 is built from 14 residues. The V and J ends lost 3 bases and 1 base respectively, with 10 bases between them. Germline CDR1 SGHTA, CDR2 FQGNSA. This chain's CDR3 is CASSFWWESYEQYF. CDR3 bases: TGTGCCAGCAGCTTCTGGTGGGAATCCTACGAGCAGTACTTC.

The rearrangement links TRBV3-1 (or the pseudogene TRBV3-2) to TRBJ2-3, with D perhaps TRBD2 (6 bases). The CDR3 loop spans 13 amino acids. Germline-derived CDR1 and CDR2 are LGHDT and YNNKEL (reference sequence). V lost 10 bases, J lost 0 bases, and 11 bases lay in between. The CDR3: CATRDGSTDTQYF. The CDR3 DNA reads TGTGCCACGCGGGACGGAAGCACAGATACGCAGTATTTT.

V is TRBV19 and J is TRBJ2-2; D unclear. Trimming pared 3 bases from V and 0 bases from J, leaving 2 bases between. The CDR3 is 13 residues long. CDR1 LNHDA and CDR2 SQIVND come from the germline V gene (reference sequence). This chain's CDR3 is CASSIPNTGELFF. The CDR3 coding sequence is TGTGCCAGTAGTATTCCGAACACCGGGGAGCTGTTTTTT.

This chain connects TRBV3-1 (or the pseudogene TRBV3-2) to TRBJ2-5; D remains ambiguous. V dropped 0 bases and J dropped 1 base, with 15 bases sitting between them. This CDR3 has 17 amino acids. The V gene's germline CDR1 is LGHDT and CDR2 YNNKEL (reference sequence). The CDR3 coding sequence is TGTGCCAGCAGCCAAGATCCACGGAAGGGATTCCAAGAGACCCAGTACTTC. Translating it yields CASSQDPRKGFQETQYF.

This rearrangement joins TRBV19 to TRBJ2-3, with 11 nucleotides matching TRBD2. The ends lost 5 bases at V and 3 bases at J; junction bases unmatched: 7. Germline CDR1 is LNHDA and CDR2 is SQIVND (reference sequence). This CDR3 is 16 amino acids long. The CDR3 reads CASSRIAGGRTDTQYF. In DNA form, the CDR3 reads TGTGCCAGTAGTCGGATAGCGGGAGGGCGGACAGATACGCAGTATTTT.

The rearrangement uses TRBV29-1 and TRBJ2-1, with 7 bases identical to TRBD2. Germline CDR1 is SQVTM and CDR2 is ANQGSEA. After removal of 3 bases from V and 4 bases from J, the junction contained 12 bases not matched to a gene. This CDR3 comprises 16 residues. The chain's CDR3 is CSVEVPASGTYNEQFF. The CDR3 DNA sequence: TGCAGCGTTGAGGTCCCCGCTAGCGGTACATACAATGAGCAGTTCTTC.

This rearrangement joins TRBV7-9 to TRBJ1-1; tentatively, D is TRBD1 (6 bases). The CDR3 sequence is 15 residues long. Looked up from germline, CDR1 is SEHNR and CDR2 is FQNEAQ (reference sequence). V was shortened by 4 bases and J by 6 bases, with 18 bases between the two germline ends. In nucleotides, the CDR3 is TGTGCCAGCAGCTGGAAACAGGGCTTGAGGGCTGAAGCTTTCTTT. Its translation: CASSWKQGLRAEAFF.